The 21 T cell receptor beta chains in this list originate from one sample, sequenced in a study of beta chain features in type 1 diabetes. cDNA synthesis used the whole RNA isolate, giving expressed TCRB sequences. Profiled with immunoSEQ multiplex PCR; TCRdb holds only in-frame clones, not every one. The table has hundreds of thousands of clones, around 15% seen once; the top ten hold approximately 0.093%. The specimen was naive CD4+ T cells from blood. The origin of the receptors is a man aged 18 to 29 in good health.

The rearrangement joins TRBV4-1 to TRBJ2-3; D gene unclear. The germline V gene has CDR1 MGHRA and CDR2 YSYEKL. With 1 base removed from V and 7 bases from J, the gap between germline ends came to 9 bases. The CDR3 contains 13 residues. Here the CDR3 DNA reads TGCGCCAGCAGCCAAGTTGCGGTAAATACGCAGTATTTT. This sequence encodes CASSQVAVNTQYF.

This clone was counted a few times. The chain uses TRBV19 and TRBJ2-5, with TRBD1 identical over 9 bases. The J segment lost 4 bases and the V segment lost 6 bases, leaving 6 bases of the junction unmatched. The V gene's germline CDR1 is LNHDA and CDR2 SQIVND (reference sequence). This CDR3 is built from 14 residues. CDR3 DNA: TGTGCCAGTAGCCATGGGACAGGGAGAGAGACCCAGTACTTC. This gives the protein CASSHGTGRETQYF. Supplemented by reference TRBV19 and TRBJ2-5, the full variable domain reads DGGITQSPKYLFRKEGQNVTLSCEQNLNHDAMYWYRQDPGQGLRLIYYSQIVNDFQKGDIAEGYSVSREKKESFPLTVTSAQKNPTAFYLCASSHGTGRETQYFGPGTRLLVL.

The J gene is TRBJ2-3, the V gene TRBV11-3; D is unclear. The V end was cut by 5 bases, the J end by 6 bases, with 6 bases between. The CDR3 is made up of 11 amino acids. The germline V gene has CDR1 SGHNT and CDR2 YENEEA. The CDR3 sequence is CASSQRDTQYF. CDR3 nucleotides: TGTGCCAGCAGCCAAAGGGATACGCAGTATTTT.

In its sample, this clone was seen a few times. CDR3 sequence (DNA): TGTGCCAGCAGGCGGTCGGAGGGCAATGAGCAGTTCTTC. Its translation: CASRRSEGNEQFF. The chain links TRBV6-6 to TRBJ2-1; tentative D call: TRBD2 (6 bases). V was cut by 6 bases and J by 6 bases, with 12 bases left in between. The germline gives CDR1 MNHNY, CDR2 SVGAGI (reference sequence). The CDR3 covers 13 residues.

This clone was seen a handful of times. The chain has TRBV12-5 and TRBJ2-7, with a weak D call TRBD2 (6 bases). V was cut by 1 base and J by 0 bases, with 16 bases left in between. The CDR3 is made up of 17 amino acids. Germline assignment: CDR1 LGHNT and CDR2 FRNRAP. CDR3 bases: TGTGCTAGTGGTTTGGATCCCCGGGGGAGATGCTCCTACGAGCAGTACTTC. It is translated as CASGLDPRGRCSYEQYF.

In its sample, this clone was seen a few times. The chain carries TRBV7-9 and TRBJ2-3; maybe TRBD2 (6 bases). This CDR3 comprises 17 residues. Trimming removed 1 base from V and 1 base from J, with 15 bases in between. The germline gives CDR1 SEHNR, CDR2 FQNEAQ (reference sequence). CDR3 residues: CASSLGRDFPGTDTQYF. For the CDR3, the DNA is TGTGCCAGCAGCTTAGGGAGGGACTTCCCTGGCACAGATACGCAGTATTTT.

The CDR3 protein is CASRAELQYF. DNA of the CDR3: TGTGCCAGCAGGGCCGAGTTGCAGTACTTC. This chain uses TRBV25-1 with TRBJ2-7; D remains ambiguous. Germline CDR1 is MGHDK and CDR2 is SYGVNS. The CDR3 has 10 amino acids. The V end was cut by 6 bases, the J end by 9 bases, with 9 bases between.

J is TRBJ1-2 and V is TRBV4-1, with D possibly matching TRBD1 (6 bases). With 3 bases removed from V and 2 bases from J, the gap between germline ends came to 10 bases. CDR3 length equals 14 residues. Germline V gene lookup returns CDR1 MGHRA and CDR2 YSYEKL. DNA for the CDR3: TGCGCCAGCAGCCAGCGGACAGTCAACTATGGCTACACCTTC. Translation: CASSQRTVNYGYTF.

V is TRBV7-3 and J is TRBJ2-1; 8 bases line up with TRBD2. Germline V gives CDR1 SGHTA, CDR2 FQGTGA. V shed 5 bases and J 8 bases; nucleotides not matched to a gene: 11. The CDR3 is made up of 15 amino acids. The CDR3 bases are TGTGCCAGCAGCCTTGGGGGCGGGAGGTACGATGAGCAGTTCTTC. The encoded protein is CASSLGGGRYDEQFF.

The chain carries TRBV5-1 and TRBJ2-1; 9 bases match TRBD2. CDR1 and CDR2 (germline): SGHRS, YFSETQ. The CDR3 loop spans 16 amino acids. J was trimmed by 8 bases and V by 0 bases; bases with no gene match: 9. The CDR3 DNA reads as TGCGCCAGCAGCTTGGAAGGTAGCGGGAGAAGTGATGAGCAGTTCTTC. Translated: CASSLEGSGRSDEQFF.

The chain couples TRBV27 to TRBJ2-1; the match to TRBD2 covers 13 bases. CDR1 MNHEY and CDR2 SMNVEV come from the germline V gene (reference sequence). This CDR3 contains 16 residues. V shed 6 bases, J shed 9 bases, and the junction held 11 bases outside the gene matches. The CDR3 reads CASSTSLAGGPIEQFF. In DNA form, the CDR3 reads TGTGCCAGCAGCACCTCACTAGCGGGAGGGCCGATTGAGCAGTTCTTC.

This clone was counted only a few times. The V call is TRBV5-4, the J call TRBJ2-2; D is possibly TRBD1 (5 bases). Germline CDR1 reads SGHNT; CDR2 reads YYREEE (reference sequence). The germline V and J ends were trimmed by 0 bases and 2 bases, with 8 bases remaining between them. CDR3 size: 15 residues. The CDR3 is CASSLGQGNTGELFF. The CDR3 region has the DNA TGTGCCAGCAGCTTGGGCCAGGGAAACACCGGGGAGCTGTTTTTT.

The V call is TRBV5-1, the J call TRBJ2-5; D not resolved. V was pared by 0 bases and J by 3 bases, with 9 bases between. The CDR3 extends over 14 amino acids. Germline CDR1 is SGHRS and CDR2 is YFSETQ. Written as DNA, the CDR3 is TGCGCCAGCAGCTTGGGCGGAACCGAAGAGACCCAGTACTTC. It is translated as CASSLGGTEETQYF.

CDR3: CASSQEYGNLQETQYF. Here the CDR3 DNA reads TGTGCCAGCAGCCAAGAATACGGCAATTTACAAGAGACCCAGTACTTC. The rearrangement joins TRBV14 to TRBJ2-5; D is undetermined. The CDR3 extends over 16 amino acids. Deletions cut 0 bases from V and 2 bases from J, with 13 bases between. From germline, CDR1 is SGHDN and CDR2 FVKESK.

This clone was seen more than once but under ten times. The V gene is TRBV6-1, the J gene TRBJ2-1; D is unclear. CDR3 length equals 17 residues. V dropped 2 bases and J dropped 1 base, with 15 bases sitting between them. The germline V gene has CDR1 MNHNS and CDR2 SASEGT. CDR3 DNA sequence: TGTGCCAGCAGTGAAAACGCCTGGAGTGGATCCTACAATGAGCAGTTCTTC. As protein: CASSENAWSGSYNEQFF.

A few counts support this clone. V and J are TRBV7-9 and TRBJ2-1, with D tentatively TRBD1 (7 bases). The CDR3 consists of 15 residues. Trimming left V 5 bases short and J 4 bases short, with 15 bases between. Germline CDR1 SEHNR, CDR2 FQNEAQ (reference sequence). This CDR3 reads CASSEEGAIYNEQFF. The CDR3 bases are TGTGCCAGCAGCGAGGAGGGGGCCATTTACAATGAGCAGTTCTTC.

Regarding this clone: At one end, the junction sequence differs from germline, possibly due to a read error. The chain combines TRBV11-2 with TRBJ2-1; no clear D. Germline V gene lookup returns CDR1 SGHAT and CDR2 FQNNGV. The CDR3 contains 13 residues. DNA of the CDR3: TGTGCCAGCAGCTTAGGGCCCACTATCTCAACCCTCTTC. It translates to CASSLGPTISTLF.

This clone has more than one count but fewer than ten. The chain combines TRBV11-1 with TRBJ2-5, with D maybe TRBD1 (6 bases). The V end lost 2 bases, the J end lost 5 bases, and 15 bases lay between the germline ends. The CDR3 sequence is 15 residues long. Germline V gives CDR1 SGHAT, CDR2 FQDESV (reference sequence). CDR3 nucleotide sequence: TGTGCCAGCAGCTTAAGTCAGGGGAATGAGGAGACCCAGTACTTC. Amino acid sequence: CASSLSQGNEETQYF.

The chain combines TRBV7-2 with TRBJ2-7, with D possibly matching TRBD1 (6 bases). Germline-derived CDR1 and CDR2 are SGHTA and FQGNSA. CDR3 size: 15 residues. V shed 2 bases and J shed 3 bases, with 14 bases lying between them. The CDR3 spells CASSLSATGRYEQYF. The CDR3 DNA reads as TGTGCCAGCAGCTTATCAGCGACAGGCCGCTACGAGCAGTACTTC.

The chain uses TRBV5-6 and TRBJ1-1; D gene uncertain. Trimming removed 2 bases at V and 6 bases at J, with 8 bases between. Germline V gives CDR1 SGHDT, CDR2 YYEEEE. This CDR3 has 12 residues. CDR3 region: CASSLGKSEAFF. The DNA for the CDR3 is TGTGCCAGCAGCTTAGGGAAGTCTGAAGCTTTCTTT.

V and J are TRBV10-3 and TRBJ2-7; the match to TRBD1 covers 10 bases. V was clipped by 7 bases and J by 1 base; unmatched bases: 7. CDR3 size: 15 residues. Germline lookup yields CDR1 ENHRY and CDR2 SYGVKD. CDR3 DNA: TGTGCCATCAATAACGGACAGGGGGGATCCTACGAGCAGTACTTC. It encodes CAINNGQGGSYEQYF.